The next 25 T cell receptor beta chains were all read from a single sample in a study of blood T cells in healthy people across ages. For the second PCR, which ran for 7 to 11 cycles, a sample-barcoded 5' primer and a J-beta primer mix were used. TCRdb reprocessed the 5' RACE reads with MiXCR, giving one entry per CDR3 protein. This table has 1.5 million or so distinct CDR3 sequences, 42% appearing once. Sequencing used blood. These receptors all stem from a woman aged 18-29 years in good health.

This clonotype was observed a few times. CDR3 nucleotide sequence: TGTGCCAGCAGCGCTATGAGGACAGCCGCTGGGGCTTTCTTT. Translating it yields CASSAMRTAAGAFF. The chain combines TRBV7-9 with TRBJ1-1; D may be TRBD1 (6 bases). CDR3 length: 14 residues. V lost 5 bases, J lost 11 bases, and 21 bases lay in between. Germline CDR1 and CDR2: SEHNR and FQNEAQ (reference sequence).

This clonotype was seen a few times. The V and J genes are TRBV27 and TRBJ1-2, with D possibly being TRBD1 (5 bases). Trimming pared 6 bases from V and 7 bases from J, leaving 18 bases between. The CDR3 covers 14 residues. The germline CDR1 and CDR2 sequences are MNHEY and SMNVEV (reference sequence). The CDR3 loop reads CASSPETASGGYTF. DNA of the CDR3: TGTGCCAGCAGCCCGGAGACAGCCTCTGGTGGCTACACCTTC.

This clonotype was detected only a few times. The CDR3 DNA is TGTGCCAGCAGCCTCCGGACAGAACCCTCCTACGAGCAGTACTTC. This gives the protein CASSLRTEPSYEQYF. V is TRBV7-2 and J is TRBJ2-7, with D possibly TRBD1 on 6 matching bases. The CDR3 length is 15 residues. With 5 bases removed from V and 0 bases from J, the gap between germline ends came to 14 bases. Germline CDR1 reads SGHTA; CDR2 reads FQGNSA.

The rearrangement links TRBV28 to TRBJ2-5; 7 bases map to TRBD2. The CDR3 contains 17 residues. V shed 4 bases, J shed 2 bases, and the junction held 13 bases outside the gene matches. Looked up from germline, CDR1 is MDHEN and CDR2 is SYDVKM. The CDR3 DNA is TGTGCCAGCAGTTCTTTTGGAAGGGGACTACAACAAGAGACCCAGTACTTC. Translating gives CASSSFGRGLQQETQYF.

This clonotype was seen many times. This chain's CDR3 is CASSPAGEVDTQYF. CDR3 DNA: TGTGCCAGCAGTCCGGCCGGAGAGGTAGATACGCAGTATTTT. The gene calls are TRBV6-4 and TRBJ2-3; unclear D gene. The germline CDR1 and CDR2 sequences are MRHNA and SNTAGT. The CDR3 runs 14 residues. Trimming removed 5 bases from V and 5 bases from J, with 14 bases in between.

V gene TRBV10-3 combines with J gene TRBJ2-7; D ambiguous. V was cut by 0 bases and J by 4 bases, with 16 bases left in between. The CDR3 contains 16 residues. Germline CDR1 is ENHRY and CDR2 is SYGVKD. The CDR3 region is CAISESVIDYRYEQYF. Written as DNA, the CDR3 is TGTGCCATCAGTGAGTCGGTGATAGATTATCGGTACGAGCAGTACTTC.

This clonotype was detected a few times. The J gene is TRBJ2-5, the V gene TRBV6-5; D gene uncertain. Trimming removed 6 bases at V and 2 bases at J, with 13 bases between. The germline CDR1 and CDR2 sequences are MNHEY and SVGAGI. This CDR3 region has 14 residues. The CDR3 nucleotides are TGTGCCAGCAGGCGCACAGTCAATCAAGAGACCCAGTACTTC. Its translation: CASRRTVNQETQYF.

This clonotype turned up a few times. CDR3 coding DNA: TGTGCCAGCAGCACATTGGGACATCCGAACACTGAAGCTTTCTTT. It codes for CASSTLGHPNTEAFF. V and J are TRBV7-9 and TRBJ1-1; D perhaps matches TRBD1 (6 bases). This CDR3 has 15 amino acids. Trimming took 5 bases from V and 1 from J, leaving 14 bases between them. Germline V CDR1 and CDR2: SEHNR, FQNEAQ (reference sequence).

The V and J genes are TRBV6-2 or TRBV6-3 and TRBJ2-1; TRBD1 matches 7 bases. With V trimmed by 8 bases and J by 3 bases, 10 bases remained unmatched. The CDR3 is 15 amino acids. CDR1 is MNHEY, CDR2 SVGEGT, per germline. The CDR3, as DNA: TGTGCCAGCGGTCCGGACAGGAGAATCTACAATGAGCAGTTCTTC. Translating gives CASGPDRRIYNEQFF.

V gene TRBV20-1 combines with J gene TRBJ1-5, with D unresolved. The CDR3 has 11 amino acids. The V gene's germline CDR1 is DFQATT and CDR2 SNEGSKA (reference sequence). The germline V and J ends were trimmed by 2 bases and 6 bases, with 5 bases remaining between them. DNA for the CDR3: TGCAGTGCTAGAAATTGTCAGCCCCAGCATTTT. Residues: CSARNCQPQHF.

The chain combines TRBV20-1 with TRBJ2-4; 8 bases line up with TRBD2. The V gene's germline CDR1 is DFQATT and CDR2 SNEGSKA (reference sequence). The CDR3 is made up of 13 amino acids. V was pared by 7 bases and J by 13 bases, with 15 bases of the junction left unmatched. This CDR3 reads CSDSIAERERQYF. CDR3 nucleotides: TGCAGTGATAGTATAGCTGAGCGGGAGCGACAGTACTTC.

The V and J genes are TRBV6-4 and TRBJ2-3; 8 bases agree with TRBD2. Trimming removed 0 bases from V and 9 bases from J; junction bases left unmatched: 2. Germline-derived CDR1 and CDR2 are MRHNA and SNTAGT. The CDR3 is 13 amino acids. CDR3: CASSDSIAGTQYF. CDR3 sequence (DNA): TGTGCCAGCAGTGACTCGATAGCGGGGACGCAGTATTTT.

This clonotype appeared a few times. This rearrangement joins TRBV20-1 to TRBJ2-3; TRBD2 matches at 8 bases. The V segment lost 6 bases and the J segment 5 bases; nucleotides outside the gene matches: 10. The CDR3 contains 14 residues. CDR1 DFQATT and CDR2 SNEGSKA come from the germline V gene (reference sequence). As DNA, the CDR3 is TGCAGTGCCCGGTCGGGGGGGGGCATAGATACGCAGTATTTT. Translation: CSARSGGGIDTQYF.

This clonotype is a singleton in its sample. The chain uses TRBV19 and TRBJ2-4; 12 bases line up with TRBD1. TRBJ2-7 explains the end of the DNA better; the J call may be wrong. CDR1 is LNHDA, CDR2 SQIVND, per germline (reference sequence). The CDR3 consists of 15 residues. The DNA of the CDR3 is TGTGCCAGTAGTATAGCCGGGACAGGGGGCGACGAGCAGTACTTC. Its translation: CASSIAGTGGDEQYF.

V and J are TRBV4-1 and TRBJ1-1; D not resolved. Germline V lookup: CDR1 MGHRA, CDR2 YSYEKL. The V and J ends lost 0 bases and 5 bases respectively, with 13 bases between them. The CDR3 is 15 residues long. CDR3 in amino acids: CASSQDGPRVTEAFF. For the CDR3, the DNA is TGCGCCAGCAGCCAAGATGGGCCTCGGGTAACTGAAGCTTTCTTT.

This clonotype was counted at least ten times. The V gene is TRBV29-1, the J gene TRBJ1-1, with D uncertain. Germline CDR1 SQVTM, CDR2 ANQGSEA. Trimming removed 3 bases from V and 0 bases from J, with 5 bases in between. CDR3 size: 12 residues. In DNA, the CDR3 is TGCAGCGTTGACCGCCTGAACACTGAAGCTTTCTTT. This codes for CSVDRLNTEAFF.

The CDR3 DNA reads TGTGCCAGCAGTGACCAGGGGGACAGCACAGATACGCAGTATTTT. Protein sequence: CASSDQGDSTDTQYF. V usage is TRBV6-2 or TRBV6-3 and J usage is TRBJ2-3, with 7 bases lining up with TRBD1. The V segment lost 5 bases and the J segment 0 bases; nucleotides outside the gene matches: 5. The CDR3 has 15 amino acids. Germline CDR1 MNHEY, CDR2 SVGEGT.

V usage is TRBV21-1 and J usage is TRBJ1-2; TRBD1, the table's D call, lacks a check against the DNA. TRBV21-1 is deemed a pseudogene. The CDR3 contains 15 residues. CDR3 bases: TGTGCCAGCAGCAGCTACGACAGGACCCTCTATGGCTACACCTTC. Its protein is CASSSYDRTLYGYTF.

The chain employs TRBV12-3 or TRBV12-4 and TRBJ1-2; D uncertain. The CDR3 extends over 15 amino acids. Trimming stripped 5 bases from V and 2 bases from J, with 15 bases between. The CDR3 bases are TGTGCCAGCAGTGAGTTTGGATCCAGCAACTATGGCTACACCTTC. Translation gives CASSEFGSSNYGYTF.

The chain joins TRBV9 to TRBJ1-1, with D uncertain. The CDR3 runs to 13 residues. CDR1 and CDR2 (germline): SGDLS, YYNGEE. Trimming stripped 0 bases from V and 8 bases from J, with 11 bases between. The CDR3 region has the DNA TGTGCCAGCAGCGTAGTTACCAAGGGAGAAGCTTTCTTT. Translation: CASSVVTKGEAFF.

The J gene is TRBJ2-3, the V gene TRBV20-1; D gene uncertain. V gave up 0 bases and J gave up 10 bases, with 17 bases separating them. CDR1 is DFQATT and CDR2 is SNEGSKA in the germline V gene (reference sequence). The CDR3 spans 14 residues. CDR3 sequence: CSARDWELPSAQYF. In DNA form, the CDR3 reads TGCAGTGCTAGAGATTGGGAACTCCCGTCTGCGCAGTATTTT.

This clonotype was recorded a few times. This rearrangement joins TRBV4-3 to TRBJ2-7, with TRBD2 identical over 8 bases. The germline V gene encodes CDR1 LGHNA and CDR2 YSLEER. After removal of 3 bases from V and 5 bases from J, the junction contained 6 bases not matched to a gene. CDR3 length: 14 amino acids. The CDR3 nucleotides read TGCGCCAGCAGCCATGGACCGGGACTAGACGAGCAGTACTTC. Translating it yields CASSHGPGLDEQYF.

V is TRBV6-5 and J is TRBJ2-5; TRBD2 agrees at 7 bases. Germline V CDR1 and CDR2: MNHEY, SVGAGI. With V trimmed by 6 bases and J by 11 bases, 12 bases remained unmatched. The CDR3 is 13 amino acids. The CDR3 nucleotides are TGTGCCAGCAGGAGGGAGGGGATCAATGAGCAGTACTTC. Translated, it gives CASRREGINEQYF.

This clonotype was picked up a small number of times. V usage is TRBV28 and J usage is TRBJ2-1, with D maybe TRBD2 (6 bases). Germline CDR1 is MDHEN and CDR2 is SYDVKM. CDR3 length: 16 residues. V lost 1 base and J 0 bases, leaving 10 bases between the germline ends. The CDR3 DNA follows: TGTGCCAGCAGTTTATATGTCGGGAGCTCCTACAATGAGCAGTTCTTC. Translated, it gives CASSLYVGSSYNEQFF.

A few counts support this clonotype. J is TRBJ1-6 and V is TRBV25-1; D is perhaps TRBD1 (5 bases). This CDR3 contains 15 residues. Trimming took off 6 bases at V and 8 bases at J, with 17 bases between the two ends. The germline V gene encodes CDR1 MGHDK and CDR2 SYGVNS. The CDR3 DNA follows: TGTGCCAGCAGCGCCTCGGGCAGGGTTTATTCACCCCTCCACTTT. Protein product: CASSASGRVYSPLHF.